This T cell receptor beta chain was recorded in a study of cytomegalovirus exposure and HLA in healthy donors. Regarding this clone: No antigen is known for it.

Study-wide results and limits: Cytomegalovirus association was assigned to about 150 TCR beta chains.

Between the trimmed V and J ends, which lost 5 bases and 2 bases, there was a span of 6 bases. Germline loops: CDR1 SNHLY, CDR2 FYNNEI. The CDR3 is 12 residues long. In the PCR, 60 Vbeta and 13 Jbeta primers were used. TCRdb keeps only in-frame clones here, not all; method: immunoSEQ multiplex PCR. The sample spans some 120,000 clones; the ten largest clones claim 3.5% to 4.5%. Sequencing was performed on PBMCs. V usage is TRBV2 and J usage is TRBJ2-5; no clear D. This TCR derives from a man aged 25-45 years in good health and CMV-seronegative. CDR3 sequence (DNA): TGTGCCAGCAGTTACAATCAAGAGACCCAGTACTTC. Encoded protein: CASSYNQETQYF.